The clone carrying this T cell receptor beta chain was picked up a small number of times. The antigen is not known. Among the roughly 120 subjects of the validation cohort, separate from the approximately 660-subject first cohort, were the donors. The source of the sample is a study of cytomegalovirus exposure and HLA in healthy donors. Whole-study results and caveats: Reported performance of the classifier showed diagnosis of cytomegalovirus status with high specificity and sensitivity. Rare sequences made up most TCRs, while some public TCRs were found in many donors. Cytomegalovirus association was assigned to around 150 TCR beta chains.

This CDR3 is 13 amino acids long. Germline V lookup: CDR1 LNHDA, CDR2 SQIVND (reference sequence). The V segment lost 4 bases and the J segment 5 bases; nucleotides outside the gene matches: 2. The method was immunoSEQ multiplex PCR; TCRdb's version includes in-frame clones alone and lacks a portion of them. The data contain 65,000 to 90,000 clones, roughly 90% of them singletons. The V call is TRBV19, the J call TRBJ2-7; 10 positions agree with TRBD1. The source is a woman between 18 and 30 years old in good health and CMV-seropositive. Sequenced sample: PBMCs. This CDR3 is CASSTGTGDEQYF. CDR3 coding DNA: TGTGCCAGTAGTACCGGGACAGGGGACGAGCAGTACTTC.